The 32 T cell receptor beta chains listed next were all sequenced from one sample in a study of molecular identifiers for immune sequencing clone quantification. One entry per CDR3 protein results from TCRdb running MiXCR on the PCR reads. The sample records about 70,000 distinct CDR3 sequences, approximately 18% being singletons. Input material: naive CD8+ T cells from blood, with Jurkat cell RNA spiked in. Sample subset: FACS-sorted CD8+CD4-CCR7+CD45RA+ naive T cells. These receptors all stem from a human donor in good health. Some libraries in this study had Jurkat cell RNA spiked in.

In regard to this clonotype: A much larger clone lies one base from this, so it may be a read error. The chain links TRBV6-7 to TRBJ2-2; TRBD2 matches 12 bases. TRBV6-7 qualifies as an ORF whose function is uncertain. Trimming at V came to 2 bases and at J to 3 bases, leaving 7 bases not matched to a gene. The CDR3 extends over 18 amino acids. The CDR3 region is CASSYPTSGGRYTGELFF. In DNA, the CDR3 is TGTGCCAGCAGTTACCCCACTAGCGGGGGGCGGTACACCGGGGAGCTGTTTTTT.

This clonotype was recorded a few times. The V gene is TRBV9, the J gene TRBJ2-2; unclear D gene. The V and J ends lost 4 bases and 0 bases respectively, with 13 bases between them. Germline CDR1 reads SGDLS; CDR2 reads YYNGEE. The CDR3 sequence is 16 residues long. The CDR3 bases are TGTGCCAGCAGCCCAACTATTCTAGCGAACACCGGGGAGCTGTTTTTT. Translation gives CASSPTILANTGELFF.

This clonotype came up many times. The chain employs TRBV19 and TRBJ1-5; D gene uncertain. In germline, CDR1 is LNHDA, CDR2 SQIVND (reference sequence). V lost 10 bases to trimming and J lost 0 bases, with 16 bases between them. This CDR3 has 15 residues. CDR3 bases: TGTGCCACCACCACCCGGGGATATAGCAATCAGCCCCAGCATTTT. Translated: CATTTRGYSNQPQHF. Full variable domain (outside the CDR3, taken from reference TRBV19 and TRBJ1-5): DGGITQSPKYLFRKEGQNVTLSCEQNLNHDAMYWYRQDPGQGLRLIYYSQIVNDFQKGDIAEGYSVSREKKESFPLTVTSAQKNPTAFYLCATTTRGYSNQPQHFGDGTRLSIL.

In this sample, this clonotype turned up many times. This CDR3 is CASRGLGTDTQYF. The CDR3 bases are TGTGCCAGCAGGGGTTTGGGCACAGATACGCAGTATTTT. V and J are TRBV27 and TRBJ2-3; D remains ambiguous. CDR1 is MNHEY, CDR2 SMNVEV, per germline (reference sequence). The germline V and J ends were trimmed by 6 bases and 1 base, with 8 bases remaining between them. The CDR3 loop spans 13 amino acids.

This clonotype was counted ten times or more. This rearrangement joins TRBV12-3 or TRBV12-4 to TRBJ2-3, with 8 bases fitting TRBD1. The CDR3 covers 14 residues. V shed 5 bases, J shed 4 bases, and the junction held 5 bases outside the gene matches. CDR3 coding DNA: TGTGCCAGCAGTCTACAGGGGGTCCCAGATACGCAGTATTTT. Encoded protein: CASSLQGVPDTQYF.

Concerning this clonotype: The junction departs from the called germline gene at one end, perhaps through a read error. The chain employs TRBV7-6 and TRBJ2-5; possible D gene TRBD2, 5 bases. Germline-derived CDR1 and CDR2 are SGHVS and FNYEAQ. The CDR3 sequence is 15 residues long. DNA for the CDR3: TGTGCCGGCAGCCAGCGCCTTCGGGATCAAGAGACCCAGTACTTC. Amino acids: CAGSQRLRDQETQYF.

This clonotype was detected ten times or more. The chain has TRBV4-2 and TRBJ2-2; D gene ambiguous. The CDR3 has 14 residues. With 0 bases removed from V and 3 bases from J, the gap between germline ends came to 5 bases. CDR1 is LGHNA, CDR2 YNFKEQ, per germline. The CDR3: CASSQDRYTGELFF. CDR3 nucleotide sequence: TGTGCCAGCAGCCAAGATCGATACACCGGGGAGCTGTTTTTT.

This clonotype was seen many times. CDR3 nucleotides: TGTGCCAGCAGCTTCCGACTAGCGGAGGGTTACGAGCAGTACTTC. This translates into CASSFRLAEGYEQYF. The rearrangement links TRBV4-2 to TRBJ2-7; 9 nucleotides line up with TRBD2. V lost 5 bases to trimming and J lost 4 bases; unmatched junction nucleotides: 9. Germline V gene lookup returns CDR1 LGHNA and CDR2 YNFKEQ. The CDR3 totals 15 residues.

Many counts were recorded for this clonotype. The chain combines TRBV4-1 with TRBJ2-5, with 7 positions matching TRBD2. The germline V gene encodes CDR1 MGHRA and CDR2 YSYEKL. The CDR3 sequence is 14 residues long. The V gene end was trimmed by 1 base and the J gene end by 4 bases; junction bases not matched to a gene: 3. Here the CDR3 DNA reads TGCGCCAGCAGCCAAGTAACGGGAGGAGAGACCCAGTACTTC. Protein product: CASSQVTGGETQYF.

This clonotype was seen ten or more times. This chain's CDR3 is CASSLFRDVGYTEAFF. CDR3 nucleotides: TGTGCCAGCAGCTTGTTCAGGGATGTAGGGTACACTGAAGCTTTCTTT. The chain joins TRBV5-6 to TRBJ1-1; D might be TRBD1 (5 bases). Germline lookup yields CDR1 SGHDT and CDR2 YYEEEE. The CDR3 is 16 amino acids. V was cut by 1 base and J by 3 bases, with 16 bases left in between.

There are many counts of this clonotype. The rearrangement uses TRBV25-1 and TRBJ2-7; possible D gene TRBD1, 5 bases. Germline values: CDR1 MGHDK, CDR2 SYGVNS. V was cut by 4 bases and J by 5 bases, with 6 bases left in between. The CDR3 is 11 residues long. CDR3 bases: TGTGCCAGCAGTGTAGGGGACGAGCAGTACTTC. It translates to CASSVGDEQYF.

This clonotype was seen repeatedly, ten times or more. V and J are TRBV20-1 and TRBJ1-1; the match to TRBD1 covers 7 bases. The CDR3 is made up of 15 amino acids. Germline V lookup: CDR1 DFQATT, CDR2 SNEGSKA (reference sequence). V trimming: 2 bases; J trimming: 10 bases; junction bases outside the gene matches: 16. The CDR3 spells CSARHAGEGARGAFF. Here the CDR3 DNA reads TGCAGTGCTAGACACGCGGGGGAGGGGGCGAGGGGAGCTTTCTTT.

The chain couples TRBV20-1 to TRBJ2-7; D not resolved. This CDR3 is built from 14 residues. V dropped 0 bases and J dropped 3 bases, with 12 bases sitting between them. Germline lookup yields CDR1 DFQATT and CDR2 SNEGSKA (reference sequence). The CDR3 spells CSARDSRWNYEQYF. As DNA, the CDR3 is TGCAGTGCTAGAGATTCGCGCTGGAACTACGAGCAGTACTTC.

This clonotype turned up a few times. This rearrangement joins TRBV24-1 to TRBJ1-2; weak D call: TRBD1 (5 bases). CDR1 and CDR2 (germline): KGHDR, SFDVKD. Trimming took off 4 bases at V and 8 bases at J, with 7 bases between the two ends. This CDR3 is 11 amino acids long. The CDR3 protein is CATSEGDGYTF. CDR3 DNA: TGTGCCACCAGTGAGGGGGACGGCTACACCTTC.

There are a few counts of this clonotype. This sequence joins TRBV12-3 or TRBV12-4 and TRBJ1-2; D remains unclear. This CDR3 contains 12 residues. V gave up 8 bases and J gave up 3 bases, with 10 bases separating them. This CDR3 reads CASPRNHYGYTF. CDR3 DNA: TGTGCCAGCCCCAGGAACCACTATGGCTACACCTTC.

This clonotype was picked up many times. The chain has TRBV28 and TRBJ2-7, with TRBD1 matching 7 bases. Trimming cost V 5 bases and J 3 bases; bases outside gene matches: 4. Germline CDR1 MDHEN, CDR2 SYDVKM. The CDR3 is made up of 13 amino acids. In DNA, the CDR3 is TGTGCCAGCAGTAACCGGGACAGCTACGAGCAGTACTTC. Its translation: CASSNRDSYEQYF.

This clonotype has at least ten counts. The rearrangement links TRBV27 to TRBJ1-5; 9 bases align to TRBD1. V lost 6 bases to trimming and J lost 7 bases; unmatched junction nucleotides: 7. CDR3 size: 14 residues. CDR1 and CDR2 from the germline V gene are MNHEY and SMNVEV (reference sequence). CDR3 in amino acids: CASRTGGIGQPQHF. DNA for the CDR3: TGTGCCAGCAGGACAGGGGGGATTGGGCAGCCCCAGCATTTT.

This clonotype appeared a few times. A much more abundant neighbour one base away suggests this may be a read error. The rearrangement uses TRBV7-9 and TRBJ2-2; 8 nucleotides agree with TRBD2. This CDR3 comprises 15 residues. From germline, CDR1 is SEHNR and CDR2 FQNEAQ (reference sequence). V shed 4 bases and J 6 bases; nucleotides not matched to a gene: 7. CDR3: CASSSTSDPAGELFF. The CDR3 DNA is TGTGCCAGCAGCTCGACTAGCGATCCAGCCGGGGAGCTGTTTTTT.

This chain connects TRBV7-9 to TRBJ2-7, with 7 bases lining up with TRBD1. The CDR3 is 18 amino acids. Looked up from germline, CDR1 is SEHNR and CDR2 is FQNEAQ (reference sequence). V gave up 9 bases and J gave up 4 bases; unmatched junction bases: 24. CDR3 amino acids: CASSPRTGGSSPGYEQYF. DNA of the CDR3: TGTGCCAGTAGCCCGCGGACAGGAGGATCCTCTCCTGGGTACGAGCAGTACTTC.

This clonotype was detected ten times or more. The chain is built from TRBV3-1 and TRBJ2-7, with unresolved D. The V gene's germline CDR1 is LGHDT and CDR2 YNNKEL (reference sequence). V was trimmed by 8 bases and J by 5 bases, leaving 13 bases between them. The CDR3 loop spans 12 amino acids. Written as DNA, the CDR3 is TGTGCCAGCGGCCGCGACGATGACGAGCAGTACTTC. Protein: CASGRDDDEQYF.

Only a few counts were recorded for this clonotype. V usage is TRBV11-2 and J usage is TRBJ2-5; TRBD2 matches 9 bases. This CDR3 is 20 amino acids long. Germline values: CDR1 SGHAT, CDR2 FQNNGV. After removal of 3 bases from V and 4 bases from J, the junction contained 21 bases not matched to a gene. CDR3 DNA sequence: TGTGCCAGCAGCTTTTCGCAACTAGCGGGCCAAGATTCGGTGGGAGAGACCCAGTACTTC. Translated: CASSFSQLAGQDSVGETQYF.

Details on this clonotype: At one end the junction does not follow the germline gene, possibly because of a read error. The chain uses TRBV29-1 and TRBJ2-7; D is possibly TRBD2 (5 bases). CDR3 length: 13 amino acids. CDR1 SQVTM and CDR2 ANQGSEA come from the germline V gene. Written as DNA, the CDR3 is TGTAGCGTTGAGACCCAGGAATCCTACGGGCAGTACTTC. This sequence encodes CSVETQESYGQYF.

This clonotype has ten or more counts. The rearrangement links TRBV7-9 to TRBJ1-2; D uncertain. Germline CDR1 and CDR2: SEHNR and FQNEAQ (reference sequence). The CDR3 has 15 residues. Trimming took 2 bases from V and 4 from J, leaving 14 bases between them. CDR3: CASSLLEGGSYGYTF. CDR3 DNA sequence: TGTGCCAGCAGCTTATTGGAGGGAGGGAGCTATGGCTACACCTTC.

This clonotype was detected a few times. CDR3 sequence reads: CASSRFGTGAGNTEAFF. Here the CDR3 DNA reads TGTGCCAGTAGTCGGTTCGGGACAGGAGCTGGGAACACTGAAGCTTTCTTT. The chain uses TRBV19 and TRBJ1-1; 8 bases are shared with TRBD1. With 5 bases clipped from V and 1 base from J, the junction kept 12 bases outside the gene matches. In germline, CDR1 is LNHDA, CDR2 SQIVND (reference sequence). This CDR3 has 17 amino acids.

This clonotype was recorded at least ten times. The genes are TRBV7-9 and TRBJ1-1; the D is unclear. V was shortened by 2 bases and J by 12 bases, with 13 bases between the two germline ends. The CDR3 is 12 amino acids. Looked up from germline, CDR1 is SEHNR and CDR2 is FQNEAQ (reference sequence). The CDR3 DNA sequence: TGTGCCAGCAGCTTATTCCGCTCGGAGACTTTCTTT. Its translation is CASSLFRSETFF.

This clonotype was detected ten times or more. The chain employs TRBV6-5 and TRBJ1-1; D unclear. The germline gives CDR1 MNHEY, CDR2 SVGAGI. This CDR3 is 16 amino acids long. V was shortened by 1 base and J by 8 bases, with 20 bases between the two germline ends. CDR3 residues: CASSYFSGDPRPEAFF. CDR3 DNA sequence: TGTGCCAGCAGTTACTTCTCAGGAGACCCGAGGCCAGAAGCTTTCTTT.

Note on this clonotype: This sequence may be a read error, since a much larger clone differs from it by one base. The gene calls are TRBV20-1 and TRBJ2-7; TRBD2 agrees at 8 bases. This CDR3 is 15 amino acids long. The germline CDR1 and CDR2 sequences are DFQATT and SNEGSKA (reference sequence). Trimming at V came to 0 bases and at J to 1 base, leaving 5 bases not matched to a gene. This CDR3 is CSARDRAGVSYEQYF. CDR3 DNA sequence: TGCAGTGCTAGAGATCGAGCGGGAGTTTCCTACGAGCAGTACTTC.

V gene TRBV27 combines with J gene TRBJ2-7; D might be TRBD1 (6 bases). The CDR3 spans 14 residues. V shed 2 bases and J shed 4 bases, with 12 bases lying between them. The germline V gene encodes CDR1 MNHEY and CDR2 SMNVEV (reference sequence). The CDR3 coding sequence is TGTGCCAGCAGTTTAATCGGGACACCATACGAGCAGTACTTC. Translated: CASSLIGTPYEQYF.

This clonotype was observed many times. The chain combines TRBV28 with TRBJ1-2; D gene ambiguous. V lost 5 bases to trimming and J lost 4 bases, with 14 bases between them. The length of the CDR3 is 14 residues. Germline V gives CDR1 MDHEN, CDR2 SYDVKM. The CDR3 DNA is TGTGCCAGCAGTCCCCCCCTAGGCGGCTATGGCTACACCTTC. As protein: CASSPPLGGYGYTF.

This clonotype was recorded many times. The CDR3 DNA reads TGTGCCCAGGGGGGGGACAATCAGCCCCAGCATTTT. It specifies CAQGGDNQPQHF. The chain joins TRBV25-1 to TRBJ1-5, with 7 bases matching TRBD1. J lost 3 bases, V lost 11 bases, and 4 bases had no gene match. This CDR3 is built from 12 residues. Germline values: CDR1 MGHDK, CDR2 SYGVNS.

In regard to this clonotype: Being one base from a much bigger clone, this may be a read error. This chain connects TRBV12-3 or TRBV12-4 to TRBJ2-3; D might be TRBD2 (5 bases). The CDR3 extends over 14 amino acids. CDR3 protein: CASGFGGRGDTQYF. The CDR3 DNA is TGTGCCAGCGGTTTCGGTGGGAGAGGAGATACGCAGTATTTT.

Note on this clonotype: This sequence may be a read error, since a much larger clone differs from it by one base. V and J are TRBV27 and TRBJ2-3, with D unresolved. The CDR3 covers 15 residues. CDR1 is MNHEY and CDR2 is SMNVEV in the germline V gene (reference sequence). CDR3 DNA sequence: TGTGCCAGCAGTCCCTGGGCAGGATTCACAGATACGCAGTGTTTT. Translating it yields CASSPWAGFTDTQCF.